These 25 T cell receptor beta chains came from one sample sequenced in a study of a mutant IDH1 vaccine in newly diagnosed glioma. As for time point: week 11, during vaccination. Each dose delivered 300 ug of mutant IDH1 20-mer peptide subcutaneously with imiquimod. Method: immunoSEQ multiplex PCR; TCRdb's copy keeps in-frame clones and lacks some. This sample has around 100,000 clones, with roughly 90% found just once. Their antigens are not known. The specimen was PBMCs, collected from a glioma patient whose treatment included an IDH1 peptide vaccine. Receptors were obtained from a woman aged 45-65 years with glioma.

The chain joins TRBV4-1 to TRBJ2-1; weak D call: TRBD1 (6 bases). V lost 5 bases, J lost 4 bases, and 6 bases lay in between. Germline V gene lookup returns CDR1 MGHRA and CDR2 YSYEKL. The CDR3 consists of 12 residues. Here the CDR3 DNA reads TGCGCCAGCAGCAGGGGGTACAATGAGCAGTTCTTC. This gives the protein CASSRGYNEQFF.

The chain employs TRBV7-3 and TRBJ1-1; D call uncertain. Germline V gives CDR1 SGHTA, CDR2 FQGTGA. The CDR3 length is 13 residues. Trimming stripped 4 bases from V and 8 bases from J, with 14 bases between. CDR3 sequence (DNA): TGTGCCAGCAGCTCCGGGTCCCCTCGGGAAGCTTTCTTT. Translation: CASSSGSPREAFF.

The rearrangement joins TRBV6-5 to TRBJ1-1; no clear D gene. The CDR3 contains 15 residues. Germline CDR1 and CDR2: MNHEY and SVGAGI. V lost 1 base to trimming and J lost 0 bases, with 9 bases between them. In nucleotides, the CDR3 is TGTGCCAGCAGTTACTACCGGACGGTGAACACTGAAGCTTTCTTT. As protein: CASSYYRTVNTEAFF.

This chain uses TRBV2 with TRBJ2-5, with 8 bases identical to TRBD1. The CDR3 contains 12 residues. The trim removed 6 bases at V and 4 bases at J, leaving 1 base unmatched. From germline, CDR1 is SNHLY and CDR2 FYNNEI. In DNA form, the CDR3 reads TGTGCCAGCAGCGACAGGGGAGAGACCCAGTACTTC. It yields the protein CASSDRGETQYF.

CDR3 sequence: CASSQDRVGVGAQFF. The CDR3 bases are TGTGCCAGCAGCCAAGATCGGGTCGGCGTGGGAGCGCAGTTCTTC. The rearrangement links TRBV4-2 to TRBJ2-1, with D tentatively TRBD2 (5 bases). Germline V gene lookup returns CDR1 LGHNA and CDR2 YNFKEQ. The CDR3 spans 15 residues. Trimming took off 0 bases at V and 12 bases at J, with 18 bases between the two ends.

The CDR3 region is CASSESGRKLFF. Here the CDR3 DNA reads TGCGCCAGCAGTGAGTCGGGGAGAAAACTGTTTTTT. The chain combines TRBV10-2 with TRBJ1-4, with D hard to call. Germline CDR1 reads WSHSY; CDR2 reads SAAADI. V was cut by 0 bases and J by 10 bases, with 6 bases left in between. This CDR3 spans 12 amino acids.

This clone appeared a few times. The chain carries TRBV6-5 and TRBJ2-2, with D possibly TRBD2 on 5 matching bases. The CDR3 has 14 residues. Germline V lookup: CDR1 MNHEY, CDR2 SVGAGI. Between the trimmed V and J ends, which lost 5 bases and 4 bases, there was a span of 11 bases. CDR3 loop: CASSGRGTTGELFF. Written as DNA, the CDR3 is TGTGCCAGCAGTGGCCGGGGAACCACCGGGGAGCTGTTTTTT.

The chain joins TRBV5-8 to TRBJ1-2; the match to TRBD1 covers 10 bases. Germline-derived CDR1 and CDR2 are SGHTS and YDEGEE. V lost 4 bases, J lost 4 bases, and 4 bases stayed unmatched. CDR3 length: 14 residues. The CDR3 DNA reads TGTGCCAGCAGCCCCCGGGACAGGGGCTATGGCTACACCTTC. It translates to CASSPRDRGYGYTF.

The V call is TRBV25-1, the J call TRBJ1-4; D not resolved. The germline gives CDR1 MGHDK, CDR2 SYGVNS. V lost 7 bases and J lost 7, with 16 bases in between. This CDR3 spans 14 amino acids. CDR3 DNA: TGTGCCAGCAACCCCGACGGTCACCGTGAAAAACTGTTTTTT. Encoded protein: CASNPDGHREKLFF.

The count of this clone is one. Possible read error: a much larger clone is one base away. The sample has other DNA sequences that encode this CDR3 too. The chain has TRBV7-3 and TRBJ1-1, with unresolved D. The germline V gene has CDR1 SGHTA and CDR2 FQGTGA. V was pared by 1 base and J by 1 base, with 4 bases between. This CDR3 is built from 13 residues. CDR3 residues: CASSLNQNTEAFF. CDR3 bases: TGTGCCAGCAGCTTAAATCAGAACACTGAAGCTTTCTTT. Based on the CDR3 plus reference TRBV7-3 and TRBJ1-1, the full variable domain is GAGVSQTPSNKVTEKGKYVELRCDPISGHTALYWYRQSLGQGPEFLIYFQGTGAADDSGLPNDRFFAVRPEGSVSTLKIQRTERGDSAVYLCASSLNQNTEAFFGQGTRLTVV.

The J gene is TRBJ1-5, the V gene TRBV4-2; TRBD1 is a possible D gene (5 bases). The CDR3 is 17 residues long. Germline assignment: CDR1 LGHNA and CDR2 YNFKEQ. Trimming cost V 6 bases and J 4 bases, with 22 bases left between them. CDR3 nucleotide sequence: TGTGCCAGCAGTCTGGCGGCAGGGAGATCTGAAAATCAGCCCCAGCATTTT. This encodes CASSLAAGRSENQPQHF.

The chain carries TRBV28 and TRBJ1-5, with 8 positions matching TRBD1. Germline values: CDR1 MDHEN, CDR2 SYDVKM. Unmatched junction bases numbered 13, after V lost 6 bases and J lost 9 bases. This CDR3 region has 15 residues. The CDR3 reads CASRHKGTGPPPQHF. The CDR3 nucleotides read TGTGCCAGCAGACATAAAGGGACAGGCCCCCCGCCCCAGCATTTT.

The V gene is TRBV9, the J gene TRBJ2-2; TRBD1 is a possible D gene (6 bases). Trimming removed 3 bases from V and 0 bases from J, with 9 bases in between. CDR3 length equals 15 residues. In germline, CDR1 is SGDLS, CDR2 YYNGEE. The CDR3 nucleotides are TGTGCCAGCAGCGAAGACAGGTCGAACACCGGGGAGCTGTTTTTT. Its translation is CASSEDRSNTGELFF.

The chain has TRBV27 and TRBJ1-4; D uncertain. The CDR3 loop spans 17 amino acids. The ends were cut back, 3 bases at V and 9 bases at J, with 23 bases in the middle. The V gene's germline CDR1 is MNHEY and CDR2 SMNVEV (reference sequence). CDR3 loop: CASSLRLQHTRRKKLFF. The CDR3 DNA reads as TGTGCCAGCAGTTTGCGGTTGCAGCATACGAGGAGGAAAAAACTGTTTTTT.

The table lists this clone with a count of one. The chain combines TRBV28 with TRBJ1-5; 10 nucleotides match TRBD1. Germline V gene data show CDR1 as MDHEN and CDR2 as SYDVKM. V dropped 5 bases and J dropped 6; count of bases not matched to a gene: 10. The CDR3 is made up of 16 amino acids. The CDR3 sequence: CASSLGQGVVRQPQHF. The CDR3 DNA is TGTGCCAGCAGTCTAGGACAGGGGGTGGTCCGTCAGCCCCAGCATTTT.

The sample holds a few counts of this clone. The rearrangement joins TRBV10-1 to TRBJ1-1; no clear D gene. Germline CDR1 is WNHNN and CDR2 is SYGVQD (reference sequence). The CDR3 has 14 residues. V lost 6 bases and J 4 bases, leaving 15 bases between the germline ends. The CDR3 DNA reads as TGCGCCAGCAGCGCCGGAGGGTGGGCCACTGAAGCTTTCTTT. This codes for CASSAGGWATEAFF.

This clone was seen once. V gene TRBV15 combines with J gene TRBJ2-7, with D uncertain. The CDR3 sequence is 15 residues long. Germline V lookup: CDR1 LNHNV, CDR2 YYDKDF (reference sequence). Between the trimmed V and J ends, which lost 3 bases and 1 base, there was a span of 13 bases. The CDR3 region has the DNA TGTGCCACCAGCAGGGGTGCAGGTTTATCCTACGAGCAGTACTTC. Amino acids: CATSRGAGLSYEQYF.

The chain couples TRBV6-5 to TRBJ2-7; 8 bases are shared with TRBD1. The junction had 5 bases not matched to a gene; V was cut back by 2 bases and J by 5 bases. The CDR3 consists of 14 residues. CDR1 is MNHEY, CDR2 SVGAGI, per germline. The CDR3 loop is CASSYRRTGNEQYF. The DNA for the CDR3 is TGTGCCAGCAGTTACCGCCGGACAGGGAACGAGCAGTACTTC.

V is TRBV5-1 and J is TRBJ1-2, with TRBD1 matching 7 bases. V lost 4 bases and J lost 6; bases outside the gene matches: 9. Per germline, CDR1 SGHRS and CDR2 YFSETQ. The CDR3 covers 14 residues. The CDR3 DNA reads as TGCGCCAGCAGCCTACACACAGGGGAGGATGGCTACACCTTC. This gives the protein CASSLHTGEDGYTF. Combining the CDR3 with reference TRBV5-1 and TRBJ1-2 gives the whole variable domain KAGVTQTPRYLIKTRGQQVTLSCSPISGHRSVSWYQQTPGQGLQFLFEYFSETQRNKGNFPGRFSGRQFSNSRSEMNVSTLELGDSALYLCASSLHTGEDGYTFGSGTRLTVV.

The chain employs TRBV9 and TRBJ1-1; 9 bases match TRBD1. V was pared by 4 bases and J by 4 bases, with 5 bases of the junction left unmatched. The CDR3 covers 14 residues. CDR1 is SGDLS and CDR2 is YYNGEE in the germline V gene. This CDR3 is CASSSRDRATEAFF. The CDR3 DNA is TGTGCCAGCAGCTCCCGGGACAGGGCCACTGAAGCTTTCTTT.

This chain links TRBV5-6 with TRBJ1-5; 8 bases align to TRBD1. The CDR3 has 15 amino acids. Losses at the gene ends were 4 bases for V and 5 bases for J; bases not matched to a gene: 8. The germline V gene has CDR1 SGHDT and CDR2 YYEEEE. The CDR3 DNA is TGTGCCAGCAGCACCTTCGGACAGGGAGATCAGCCCCAGCATTTT. Translating gives CASSTFGQGDQPQHF.

The chain has TRBV11-1 and TRBJ2-5, with 10 bases aligning to TRBD2. Germline-derived CDR1 and CDR2 are SGHAT and FQDESV (reference sequence). With V trimmed by 6 bases and J by 5 bases, 9 bases remained unmatched. The length of the CDR3 is 15 residues. CDR3 DNA sequence: TGTGCCAGCAGTCCCTTTAGCGGGAGGCAGGAGACCCAGTACTTC. Translation gives CASSPFSGRQETQYF.

V is TRBV6-6 and J is TRBJ2-2, with 8 nucleotides matching TRBD2. V was clipped by 6 bases and J by 7 bases; unmatched bases: 13. The CDR3 is made up of 16 amino acids. CDR1 and CDR2 from the germline V gene are MNHNY and SVGAGI (reference sequence). This CDR3 reads CASRPRGGGHGGELFF. Here the CDR3 DNA reads TGTGCCAGCAGGCCACGGGGGGGAGGGCATGGCGGGGAGCTGTTTTTT.

The chain joins TRBV5-1 to TRBJ1-2, with 8 bases lining up with TRBD1. Per the germline V gene, CDR1 is SGHRS and CDR2 is YFSETQ. J lost 0 bases, V lost 4 bases, and 11 bases had no gene match. The CDR3 extends over 17 amino acids. CDR3 bases: TGCGCCAGCAGCCTAAATTTCGGACAGGGATCTAACTATGGCTACACCTTC. Protein sequence: CASSLNFGQGSNYGYTF.

The J gene is TRBJ1-5, the V gene TRBV5-6, with 8 bases identical to TRBD1. V gave up 4 bases and J gave up 4 bases; unmatched junction bases: 7. The CDR3 is made up of 15 amino acids. Germline V gene data show CDR1 as SGHDT and CDR2 as YYEEEE. The CDR3 DNA is TGTGCCAGCAGCCTAGACAGGGGTTTAAATCAGCCCCAGCATTTT. Translation: CASSLDRGLNQPQHF. Full variable domain (missing parts from reference TRBV5-6 and TRBJ1-5): DAGVTQSPTHLIKTRGQQVTLRCSPKSGHDTVSWYQQALGQGPQFIFQYYEEEERQRGNFPDRFSGHQFPNYSSELNVNALLLGDSALYLCASSLDRGLNQPQHFGDGTRLSIL.